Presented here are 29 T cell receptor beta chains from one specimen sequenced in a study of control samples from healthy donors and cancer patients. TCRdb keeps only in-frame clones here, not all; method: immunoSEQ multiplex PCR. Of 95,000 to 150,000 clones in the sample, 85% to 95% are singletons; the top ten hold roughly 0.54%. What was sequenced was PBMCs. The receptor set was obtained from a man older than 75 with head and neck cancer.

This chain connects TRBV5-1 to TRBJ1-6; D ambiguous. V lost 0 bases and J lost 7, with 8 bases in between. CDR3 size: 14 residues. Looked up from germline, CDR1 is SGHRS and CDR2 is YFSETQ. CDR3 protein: CASSLGFDNSPLHF. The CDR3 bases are TGCGCCAGCAGCTTGGGGTTTGACAATTCACCCCTCCACTTT.

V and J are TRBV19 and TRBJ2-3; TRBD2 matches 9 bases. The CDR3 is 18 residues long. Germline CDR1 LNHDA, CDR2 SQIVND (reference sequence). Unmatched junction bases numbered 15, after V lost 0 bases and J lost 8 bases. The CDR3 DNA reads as TGTGCCAGTAGTATAGATTCGTCGCGCGGGAGGGCCACGGCTACGCAGTATTTT. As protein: CASSIDSSRGRATATQYF.

This CDR3 is CASSALAGPYNEQFF. CDR3 nucleotide sequence: TGTGCCAGCAGCGCCCTAGCGGGGCCATACAATGAGCAGTTCTTC. The chain uses TRBV9 and TRBJ2-1; 9 bases are a match to TRBD2. Trimming at V came to 3 bases and at J to 4 bases, leaving 5 bases not matched to a gene. The CDR3 extends over 15 amino acids. CDR1 and CDR2 from the germline V gene are SGDLS and YYNGEE.

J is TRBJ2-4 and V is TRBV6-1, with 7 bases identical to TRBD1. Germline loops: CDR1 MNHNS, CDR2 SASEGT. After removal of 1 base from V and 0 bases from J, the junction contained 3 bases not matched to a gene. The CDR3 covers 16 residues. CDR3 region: CASSEEGARAKNIQYF. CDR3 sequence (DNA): TGTGCCAGCAGTGAAGAGGGGGCAAGAGCCAAAAACATTCAGTACTTC.

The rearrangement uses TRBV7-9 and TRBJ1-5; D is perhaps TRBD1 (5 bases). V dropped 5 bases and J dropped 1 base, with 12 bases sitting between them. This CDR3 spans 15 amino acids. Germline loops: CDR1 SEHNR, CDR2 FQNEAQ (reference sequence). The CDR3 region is CASSPGRDSNQPQHF. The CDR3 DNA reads TGTGCCAGCAGCCCGGGAAGGGACAGCAATCAGCCCCAGCATTTT.

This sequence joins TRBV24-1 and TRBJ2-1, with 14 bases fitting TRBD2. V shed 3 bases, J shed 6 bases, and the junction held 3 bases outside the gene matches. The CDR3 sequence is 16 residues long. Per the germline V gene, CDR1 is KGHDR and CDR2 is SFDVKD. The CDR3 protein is CATSDRLAGGLNEQFF. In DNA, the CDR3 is TGTGCCACCAGTGATAGACTAGCGGGGGGGCTCAATGAGCAGTTCTTC.

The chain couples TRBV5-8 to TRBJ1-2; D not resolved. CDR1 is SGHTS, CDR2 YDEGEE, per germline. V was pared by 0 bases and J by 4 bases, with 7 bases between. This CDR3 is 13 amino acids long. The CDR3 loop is CASSLGEVYGYTF. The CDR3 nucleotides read TGTGCCAGCAGCTTGGGGGAGGTCTATGGCTACACCTTC.

The CDR3 DNA reads TGTGCCAGCAGCACCGGACACTTTACTGAAGCTTTCTTT. It encodes CASSTGHFTEAFF. The chain combines TRBV5-5 with TRBJ1-1; tentative D call: TRBD1 (5 bases). Per germline, CDR1 SGHKS and CDR2 YYEKEE (reference sequence). The CDR3 runs 13 residues. V was cut by 4 bases and J by 5 bases, with 12 bases left in between.

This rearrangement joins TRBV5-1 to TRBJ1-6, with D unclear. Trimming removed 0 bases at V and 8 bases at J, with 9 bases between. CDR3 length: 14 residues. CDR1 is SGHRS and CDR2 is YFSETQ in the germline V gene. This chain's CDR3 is CASSLGGSDSPLHF. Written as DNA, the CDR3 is TGCGCCAGCAGCTTGGGAGGATCGGATTCACCCCTCCACTTT.

The CDR3 protein is CASSLAGAQGIDEQFF. CDR3 sequence (DNA): TGTGCCAGCAGCCTAGCGGGGGCCCAGGGGATAGATGAGCAGTTCTTC. The chain has TRBV3-1 (or the pseudogene TRBV3-2) and TRBJ2-1; 9 bases are a match to TRBD2. CDR1 and CDR2 from the germline V gene are LGHDT and YNNKEL (reference sequence). The CDR3 loop spans 16 amino acids. The J segment lost 8 bases and the V segment lost 4 bases, leaving 12 bases of the junction unmatched.

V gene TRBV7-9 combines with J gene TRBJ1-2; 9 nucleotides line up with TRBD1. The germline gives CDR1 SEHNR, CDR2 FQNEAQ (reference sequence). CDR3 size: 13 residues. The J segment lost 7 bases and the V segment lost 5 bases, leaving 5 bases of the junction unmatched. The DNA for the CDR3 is TGTGCCAGCAGCCCCGGGACAGGGTTTGGCTACACCTTC. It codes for CASSPGTGFGYTF.

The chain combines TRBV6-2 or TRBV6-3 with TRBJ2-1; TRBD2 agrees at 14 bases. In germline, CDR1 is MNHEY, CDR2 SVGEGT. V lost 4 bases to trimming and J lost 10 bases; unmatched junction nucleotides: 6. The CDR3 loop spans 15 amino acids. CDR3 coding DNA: TGTGCCAGCAGTTCAAGACTAGCGGGAGGGGTCGAGCAGTTCTTC. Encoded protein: CASSSRLAGGVEQFF.

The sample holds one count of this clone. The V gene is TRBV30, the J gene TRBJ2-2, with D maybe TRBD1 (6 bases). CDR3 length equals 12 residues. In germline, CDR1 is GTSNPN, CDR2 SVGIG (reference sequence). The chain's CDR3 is CAVRGYTGELFF. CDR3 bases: TGTGCGGTCAGGGGTTACACCGGGGAGCTGTTTTTT.

The CDR3 loop is CASSLTDRGSLHF. Here the CDR3 DNA reads TGTGCCAGCAGCTTAACCGATAGGGGGTCCCTCCACTTT. The chain recombines TRBV7-9 with TRBJ1-6; D is perhaps TRBD1 (6 bases). CDR3 size: 13 residues. V shed 2 bases and J shed 14 bases, with 13 bases lying between them. CDR1 SEHNR and CDR2 FQNEAQ come from the germline V gene (reference sequence).

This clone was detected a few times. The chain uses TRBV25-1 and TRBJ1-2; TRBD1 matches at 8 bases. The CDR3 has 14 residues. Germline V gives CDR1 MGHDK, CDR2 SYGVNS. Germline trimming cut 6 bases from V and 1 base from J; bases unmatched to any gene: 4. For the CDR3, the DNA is TGTGCCAGCAGAAGGACAGGGTTTAACTATGGCTACACCTTC. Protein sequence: CASRRTGFNYGYTF.

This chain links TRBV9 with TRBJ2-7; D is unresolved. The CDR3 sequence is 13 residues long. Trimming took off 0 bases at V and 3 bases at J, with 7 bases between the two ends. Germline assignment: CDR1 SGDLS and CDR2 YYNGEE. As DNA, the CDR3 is TGTGCCAGCAGCGTAGGTTCCTACTACGAGCAGTACTTC. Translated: CASSVGSYYEQYF.

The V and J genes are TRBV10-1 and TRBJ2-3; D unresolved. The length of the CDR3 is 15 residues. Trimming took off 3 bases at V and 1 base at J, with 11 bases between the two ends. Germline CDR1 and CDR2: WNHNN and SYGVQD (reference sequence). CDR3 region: CASSDDPRGTDTQYF. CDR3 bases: TGCGCCAGCAGTGATGACCCTAGGGGCACAGATACGCAGTATTTT.

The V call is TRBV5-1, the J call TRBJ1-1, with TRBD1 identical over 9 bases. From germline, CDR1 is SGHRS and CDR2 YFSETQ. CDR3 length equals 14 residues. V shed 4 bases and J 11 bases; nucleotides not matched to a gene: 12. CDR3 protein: CASSGGTGQLVAFF. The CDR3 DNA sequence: TGCGCCAGCAGCGGCGGGACAGGGCAATTGGTGGCTTTCTTT. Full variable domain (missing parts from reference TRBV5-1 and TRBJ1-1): KAGVTQTPRYLIKTRGQQVTLSCSPISGHRSVSWYQQTPGQGLQFLFEYFSETQRNKGNFPGRFSGRQFSNSRSEMNVSTLELGDSALYLCASSGGTGQLVAFFGQGTRLTVV.

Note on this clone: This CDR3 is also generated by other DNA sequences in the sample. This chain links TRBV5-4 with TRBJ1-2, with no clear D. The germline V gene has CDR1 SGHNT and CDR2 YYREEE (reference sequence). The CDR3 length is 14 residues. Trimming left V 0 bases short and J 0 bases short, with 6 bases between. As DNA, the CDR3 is TGTGCCAGCAGCTTGGCCGGGACTAACTATGGCTACACCTTC. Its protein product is CASSLAGTNYGYTF.

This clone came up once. The CDR3 nucleotides read TGTGCCAGCAGCCCTACTAGCGGGAGAAGGTTCCACGAGCAGTACTTC. It translates to CASSPTSGRRFHEQYF. V usage is TRBV3-1 (or the pseudogene TRBV3-2) and J usage is TRBJ2-7, with 11 bases matching TRBD2. CDR3 size: 16 residues. J was trimmed by 5 bases and V by 4 bases; bases with no gene match: 10. Germline V gene data show CDR1 as LGHDT and CDR2 as YNNKEL (reference sequence).

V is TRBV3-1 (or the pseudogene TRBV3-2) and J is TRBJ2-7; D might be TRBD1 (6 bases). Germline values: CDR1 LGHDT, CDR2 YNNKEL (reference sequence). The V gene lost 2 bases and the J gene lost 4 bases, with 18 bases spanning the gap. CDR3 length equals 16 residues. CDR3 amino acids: CASSQRAGTTFYEQYF. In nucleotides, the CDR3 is TGTGCCAGCAGCCAAAGGGCCGGGACAACATTTTACGAGCAGTACTTC.

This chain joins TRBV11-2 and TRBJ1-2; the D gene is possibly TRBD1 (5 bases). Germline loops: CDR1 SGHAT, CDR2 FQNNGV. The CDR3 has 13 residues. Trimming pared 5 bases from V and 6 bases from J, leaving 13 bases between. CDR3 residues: CASSPNQGNGYTF. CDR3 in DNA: TGTGCCAGCAGCCCTAACCAGGGAAATGGCTACACCTTC.

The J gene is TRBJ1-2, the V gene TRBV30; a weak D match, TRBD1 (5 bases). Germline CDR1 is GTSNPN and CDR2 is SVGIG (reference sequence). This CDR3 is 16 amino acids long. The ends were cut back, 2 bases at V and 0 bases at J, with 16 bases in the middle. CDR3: CAWSHTGRPSNYGYTF. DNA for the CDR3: TGTGCCTGGAGTCATACGGGACGTCCATCTAACTATGGCTACACCTTC.

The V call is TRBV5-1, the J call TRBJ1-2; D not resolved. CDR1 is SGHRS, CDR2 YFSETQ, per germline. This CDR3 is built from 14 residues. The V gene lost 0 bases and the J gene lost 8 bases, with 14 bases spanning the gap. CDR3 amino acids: CASSLVGSNGGYTF. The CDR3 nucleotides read TGCGCCAGCAGCTTGGTAGGGTCTAACGGCGGCTACACCTTC. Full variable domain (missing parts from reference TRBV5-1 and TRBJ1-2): KAGVTQTPRYLIKTRGQQVTLSCSPISGHRSVSWYQQTPGQGLQFLFEYFSETQRNKGNFPGRFSGRQFSNSRSEMNVSTLELGDSALYLCASSLVGSNGGYTFGSGTRLTVV.

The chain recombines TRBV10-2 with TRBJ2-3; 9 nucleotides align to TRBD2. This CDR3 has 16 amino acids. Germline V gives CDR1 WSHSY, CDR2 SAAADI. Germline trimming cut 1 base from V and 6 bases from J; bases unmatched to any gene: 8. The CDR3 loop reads CASSEWLAGVNDTQYF. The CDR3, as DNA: TGCGCCAGCAGTGAGTGGTTAGCGGGGGTTAACGATACGCAGTATTTT.

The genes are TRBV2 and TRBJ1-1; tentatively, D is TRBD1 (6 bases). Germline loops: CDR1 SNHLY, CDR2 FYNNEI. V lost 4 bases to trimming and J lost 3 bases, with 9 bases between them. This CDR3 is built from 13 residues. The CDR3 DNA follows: TGTGCCAGCAGTGGCGGACAGTACACTGAAGCTTTCTTT. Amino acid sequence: CASSGGQYTEAFF.

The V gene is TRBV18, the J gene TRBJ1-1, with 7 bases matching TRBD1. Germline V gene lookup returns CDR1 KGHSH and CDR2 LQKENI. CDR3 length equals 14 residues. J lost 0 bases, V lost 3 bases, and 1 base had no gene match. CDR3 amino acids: CASSPDRVNTEAFF. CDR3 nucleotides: TGTGCCAGCTCACCCGACAGGGTGAACACTGAAGCTTTCTTT. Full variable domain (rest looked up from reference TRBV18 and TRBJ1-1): NAGVMQNPRHLVRRRGQEARLRCSPMKGHSHVYWYRQLPEEGLKFMVYLQKENIIDESGMPKERFSAEFPKEGPSILRIQQVVRGDSAAYFCASSPDRVNTEAFFGQGTRLTVV.

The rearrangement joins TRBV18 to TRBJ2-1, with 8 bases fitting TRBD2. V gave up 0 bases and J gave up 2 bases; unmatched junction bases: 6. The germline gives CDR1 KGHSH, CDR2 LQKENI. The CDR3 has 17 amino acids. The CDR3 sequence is CASSPPKGGGTYNEQFF. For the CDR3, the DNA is TGTGCCAGCTCACCACCGAAGGGCGGGGGGACCTACAATGAGCAGTTCTTC. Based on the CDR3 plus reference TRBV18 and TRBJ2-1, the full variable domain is NAGVMQNPRHLVRRRGQEARLRCSPMKGHSHVYWYRQLPEEGLKFMVYLQKENIIDESGMPKERFSAEFPKEGPSILRIQQVVRGDSAAYFCASSPPKGGGTYNEQFFGPGTRLTVL.

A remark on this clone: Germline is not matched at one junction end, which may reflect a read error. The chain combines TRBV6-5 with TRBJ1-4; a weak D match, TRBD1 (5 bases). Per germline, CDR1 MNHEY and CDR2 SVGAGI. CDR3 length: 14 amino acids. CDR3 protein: CASSPDRRNEKLFF. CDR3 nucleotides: TGTGCCAGCAGTCCTGACAGACGTAATGAGAAACTGTTTTTT.